Presented here are 27 T cell receptor beta chains from one specimen sequenced in a study of low-dose radiotherapy and immunotherapy resistance in tumors. With TRAV- and TRBV-specific primers, first-strand cDNA was made, covering the alpha and beta chains. For amplifying TCRs, the PCR ran for approximately 18 cycles with Phusion, which was used together with a constant-region primer and the adapter on the V primers. MiXCR, applied by TCRdb to the reads, yields one record per CDR3 protein. The sample has about 100,000 distinct CDR3 sequences, more than 20% seen once. Documented time point: after trial treatment. Treatment in this sample: LDRT plus nivolumab, ipilimumab, low-dose cyclophosphamide and aspirin (RACIN trial). The material sequenced was PBMCs, taken after low-dose radiotherapy plus immunotherapy. The origin of the receptors is a male donor with prostate cancer.

On this clonotype itself: It differs at one base from a far larger clone, so likely a read error. This chain links TRBV11-2 with TRBJ2-1; 7 nucleotides line up with TRBD1. The last part of the DNA fits TRBJ2-7 better; the J call may be wrong. The CDR3 extends over 13 amino acids. The germline V gene has CDR1 SGHAT and CDR2 FQNNGV. This CDR3 reads CAGSQGQLGEQYF. Here the CDR3 DNA reads TGTGCCGGCAGCCAGGGACAGCTAGGCGAGCAGTACTTC.

About this clonotype: A far bigger clonotype differs at one base, so this is likely a read error. The chain has TRBV6-6 and TRBJ2-1, with TRBD2 matching over 11 bases. This CDR3 spans 16 amino acids. The germline gives CDR1 MNHNY, CDR2 SVGAGI (reference sequence). J lost 8 bases, V lost 5 bases, and 11 bases had no gene match. CDR3 region: CASSEALAGGSDEQFF. The CDR3, as DNA: TGTGCCAGCAGTGAGGCTCTAGCGGGGGGATCGGATGAGCAGTTCTTC.

Details on this clonotype: One base separates it from a far larger clone, so it is likely a read error. The chain couples TRBV6-2 or TRBV6-3 to TRBJ1-2; tentatively, D is TRBD1 (5 bases). This CDR3 contains 16 residues. Germline CDR1 reads MNHEY; CDR2 reads SVGEGT. CDR3 sequence reads: CASSYGRGRDSYGYSF. As DNA, the CDR3 is TGTGCCAGCAGTTACGGTCGGGGACGCGACAGCTATGGCTACAGCTTC.

The gene calls are TRBV25-1 and TRBJ2-7; 9 positions match TRBD1. With 1 base clipped from V and 6 bases from J, the junction kept 10 bases outside the gene matches. This CDR3 is 16 amino acids long. Germline CDR1 and CDR2: MGHDK and SYGVNS. The CDR3, as DNA: TGTGCCAGCAGTGAATTTAGCCGGGACAGGGAAGGCGAGCAGTACTTC. This codes for CASSEFSRDREGEQYF.

This clonotype was picked up many times. V and J are TRBV20-1 and TRBJ2-3; TRBD2 matches 14 bases. Trimming removed 5 bases from V and 2 bases from J; junction bases left unmatched: 12. This CDR3 comprises 18 residues. Germline V gene lookup returns CDR1 DFQATT and CDR2 SNEGSKA (reference sequence). The CDR3 DNA follows: TGCAGTGCTTGCGGACTAGCGGGGGGTCACCCGTCCACAGATACGCAGTATTTT. This sequence encodes CSACGLAGGHPSTDTQYF.

Turning to this clonotype: A far bigger clonotype differs at one base, so this is likely a read error. The rearrangement uses TRBV4-3 and TRBJ2-7; D might be TRBD1 (6 bases). Trimming took off 1 base at V and 2 bases at J, with 9 bases between the two ends. This CDR3 spans 14 amino acids. Germline V gene sequence: CDR1 LGHNA, CDR2 YSLEER. Here the CDR3 reads CASSQGTVPYEQYF. CDR3 nucleotide sequence: TGCGCCAGCAGCCAAGGGACAGTGCCCTACGAGCAGTACTTC.

V and J are TRBV1 and TRBJ1-2; the table's D gene call, TRBD1, was not cross checked with the DNA. TRBV1 is a recognized pseudogene. This CDR3 contains 15 residues. The CDR3 coding sequence is TGCGCCAGCAGCCAAGATTTTGGGGGGGGCTATGGCTACACCTTC. The encoded protein is CASSQDFGGGYGYTF.

The chain carries TRBV5-5 and TRBJ2-1; 8 nucleotides match TRBD1. Germline assignment: CDR1 SGHKS and CDR2 YYEKEE (reference sequence). The CDR3 covers 14 residues. V shed 4 bases and J 4 bases; nucleotides not matched to a gene: 4. The CDR3 region has the DNA TGTGCCAGCAGCCTGGACAGGGTTTACAATGAGCAGTTCTTC. Its translation is CASSLDRVYNEQFF.

The chain is built from TRBV12-3 or TRBV12-4 and TRBJ2-1; D is perhaps TRBD1 (6 bases). V lost 2 bases and J 1 base, leaving 12 bases between the germline ends. The CDR3 is made up of 16 amino acids. CDR3 nucleotide sequence: TGTGCCAGCAGTTTAACCGACAGGCGTTCCTACAATGAGCAGTTCTTC. Translating gives CASSLTDRRSYNEQFF.

CDR3: CASTLRTATNEKLFF. The DNA for the CDR3 is TGTGCCAGCACACTTCGGACAGCAACTAATGAAAAACTGTTTTTT. The rearrangement joins TRBV18 to TRBJ1-4, with a tentative D call TRBD1 (6 bases). Trimming cost V 8 bases and J 0 bases, with 13 bases left between them. CDR3 length: 15 amino acids. Germline V gives CDR1 KGHSH, CDR2 LQKENI.

This clonotype has a count of ten or more. V is TRBV12-3 or TRBV12-4 and J is TRBJ2-7, with 7 bases identical to TRBD1. The CDR3 has 13 residues. J gave up 4 bases and V 7 bases, and 7 bases lay outside the gene matches. The CDR3: CASTDRVRYEQYF. The CDR3, as DNA: TGTGCCAGCACCGACAGGGTGAGGTACGAGCAGTACTTC.

This clonotype was counted many times. The chain recombines TRBV6-2 or TRBV6-3 with TRBJ1-2; perhaps TRBD1 as D (6 bases). This CDR3 spans 12 amino acids. Per germline, CDR1 MNHEY and CDR2 SVGEGT. Trimming cost V 5 bases and J 4 bases, with 8 bases left between them. CDR3 loop: CASSEQGYGYTF. In nucleotides, the CDR3 is TGTGCCAGCAGTGAACAGGGCTATGGCTACACCTTC.

This clonotype was detected ten times or more. The genes are TRBV6-2 or TRBV6-3 and TRBJ2-1; D is perhaps TRBD2 (6 bases). Deletions cut 6 bases from V and 3 bases from J, with 21 bases between. CDR3 length: 17 amino acids. Germline CDR1 reads MNHEY; CDR2 reads SVGEGT. CDR3 sequence: CASSPTGTPRDYNEQFF. The CDR3 bases are TGTGCCAGCAGCCCTACGGGGACTCCAAGAGACTACAATGAGCAGTTCTTC.

This clonotype was counted many times. V is TRBV3-1 and J is TRBJ2-2; D is tentatively TRBD1 or TRBD2 (5 bases each). The CDR3 extends over 13 amino acids. V was cut by 4 bases and J by 6 bases, with 9 bases left in between. Germline V gene lookup returns CDR1 LGHDT and CDR2 YNNKEL (reference sequence). CDR3 nucleotides: TGTGCCAGCAGCCCTGGGGGAGCCGGGGAGCTGTTTTTT. Translating gives CASSPGGAGELFF.

This clonotype was seen repeatedly, ten times or more. The rearrangement links TRBV6-1 to TRBJ2-1; D remains unclear. CDR3 length: 15 amino acids. Germline lookup yields CDR1 MNHNS and CDR2 SASEGT. The V end lost 6 bases, the J end lost 4 bases, and 16 bases lay between the germline ends. The chain's CDR3 is CASRRGRTDYNEQFF. The CDR3, as DNA: TGTGCCAGCAGACGCGGCCGGACCGATTACAATGAGCAGTTCTTC.

This sequence joins TRBV6-1 and TRBJ1-6; a weak D match, TRBD1 (5 bases). From germline, CDR1 is MNHNS and CDR2 SASEGT. V was cut by 10 bases and J by 13 bases, with 20 bases left in between. This CDR3 has 13 residues. The CDR3 is CATETQLGAPLHF. CDR3 nucleotides: TGTGCCACCGAGACTCAGCTTGGGGCTCCCCTCCACTTT.

This clonotype was recorded at least ten times. The CDR3 loop reads CAWSGDNSYEQYF. For the CDR3, the DNA is TGTGCCTGGAGTGGGGACAACTCCTACGAGCAGTACTTC. The chain has TRBV30 and TRBJ2-7, with D perhaps matching TRBD1 (6 bases). This CDR3 is built from 13 residues. Trimming stripped 1 base from V and 0 bases from J, with 7 bases between. Germline CDR1 is GTSNPN and CDR2 is SVGIG (reference sequence).

This clonotype was seen many times. V usage is TRBV6-2 or TRBV6-3 and J usage is TRBJ2-1; weak D call: TRBD2 (5 bases). Germline V lookup: CDR1 MNHEY, CDR2 SVGEGT. This CDR3 has 14 residues. V lost 7 bases, J lost 0 bases, and 10 bases lay in between. The CDR3 loop is CASKSGGSYNEQFF. CDR3 in DNA: TGTGCCAGCAAAAGCGGAGGCTCCTACAATGAGCAGTTCTTC.

This clonotype was recorded at least ten times. The chain uses TRBV2 and TRBJ1-2, with D unresolved. This CDR3 spans 13 amino acids. V dropped 2 bases and J dropped 4 bases, with 8 bases sitting between them. Germline V gene data show CDR1 as SNHLY and CDR2 as FYNNEI. The chain's CDR3 is CASSERVSYGYTF. The CDR3 bases are TGTGCCAGCAGTGAAAGGGTGTCCTATGGCTACACCTTC. Looking up the rest from reference TRBV2 and TRBJ1-2 gives the full variable domain: EPEVTQTPSHQVTQMGQEVILRCVPISNHLYFYWYRQILGQKVEFLVSFYNNEISEKSEIFDDQFSVERPDGSNFTLKIRSTKLEDSAMYFCASSERVSYGYTFGSGTRLTVV.

This clonotype was seen once. This chain links TRBV24-1 with TRBJ2-7; 7 bases agree with TRBD1. CDR1 KGHDR and CDR2 SFDVKD come from the germline V gene. The CDR3 is 12 residues long. Trimming removed 6 bases from V and 6 bases from J; junction bases left unmatched: 4. DNA of the CDR3: TGTGCCACCAGTCTAACAGGGGTCGAGCAGTACTTC. This translates into CATSLTGVEQYF.

This clonotype appeared many times. The chain is built from TRBV7-3 and TRBJ1-5; D might be TRBD1 (5 bases). Germline CDR1 reads SGHTA; CDR2 reads FQGTGA. The V end was cut by 5 bases, the J end by 1 base, with 12 bases between. This CDR3 has 15 amino acids. CDR3 DNA sequence: TGTGCCAGCAGCGTGAGGCGACAGAGCAATCAGCCCCAGCATTTT. It specifies CASSVRRQSNQPQHF.

This clonotype was seen at least ten times. The chain combines TRBV29-1 with TRBJ1-4; TRBD1 might be the D (5 bases). The CDR3 contains 15 residues. V was shortened by 7 bases and J by 2 bases, with 17 bases between the two germline ends. Germline loops: CDR1 SQVTM, CDR2 ANQGSEA. CDR3 amino acids: CSATPGGMTNEKLFF. The CDR3 DNA is TGCAGCGCGACCCCGGGGGGGATGACTAATGAAAAACTGTTTTTT.

This clonotype was counted many times. CDR3 protein: CASSLSPTGALDYGYTF. The CDR3 nucleotides read TGTGCCAGCAGCTTATCCCCGACAGGGGCCCTAGACTATGGCTACACCTTC. The V gene is TRBV7-2, the J gene TRBJ1-2; TRBD1 agrees at 8 bases. Germline trimming cut 2 bases from V and 3 bases from J; bases unmatched to any gene: 11. The germline V gene encodes CDR1 SGHTA and CDR2 FQGNSA. The CDR3 has 17 residues. The complete variable domain, with remaining parts taken from reference TRBV7-2 and TRBJ1-2, reads GAGVSQSPSNKVTEKGKDVELRCDPISGHTALYWYRQSLGQGLEFLIYFQGNSAPDKSGLPSDRFSAERTGGSVSTLTIQRTQQEDSAVYLCASSLSPTGALDYGYTFGSGTRLTVV.

The sample holds many counts of this clonotype. V and J are TRBV25-1 and TRBJ2-3, with 8 bases identical to TRBD2. CDR3 length equals 15 residues. Germline V gives CDR1 MGHDK, CDR2 SYGVNS. The ends lost 4 bases at V and 6 bases at J; junction bases unmatched: 9. CDR3 DNA: TGTGCCAGCAGTGTGTGGACTAGCACGGGGGATACGCAGTATTTT. Protein sequence: CASSVWTSTGDTQYF.

This clonotype has ten or more counts. The CDR3 reads CASSLNRGEIRRNNEQFF. The CDR3 nucleotides are TGTGCCAGCAGCCTAAACAGGGGGGAGATCCGGAGGAACAATGAGCAGTTCTTC. The chain uses TRBV7-7 and TRBJ2-1; 8 bases are a match to TRBD1. J was trimmed by 5 bases and V by 5 bases; bases with no gene match: 17. The CDR3 contains 18 residues. Germline assignment: CDR1 SSHAT and CDR2 FNYEAQ (reference sequence).

This clonotype was seen repeatedly, ten times or more. The chain joins TRBV10-2 to TRBJ2-7; 14 bases align to TRBD2. The V segment lost 4 bases and the J segment 2 bases; nucleotides outside the gene matches: 7. CDR3 length: 17 residues. Germline CDR1 reads WSHSY; CDR2 reads SAAADI. CDR3 sequence (DNA): TGCGCCAGCAGTGGGCGACTAGCGGGGGGGCCGGCCTACGAGCAGTACTTC. Protein: CASSGRLAGGPAYEQYF.

The table lists this clonotype with many counts. The rearrangement joins TRBV11-2 to TRBJ2-1; D call uncertain. The ends were cut back, 4 bases at V and 8 bases at J, with 15 bases in the middle. This CDR3 region has 14 residues. Germline-derived CDR1 and CDR2 are SGHAT and FQNNGV. Here the CDR3 DNA reads TGTGCCAGCAGCTCCAGTTTCCGGGTCCATGAGCAGTTCTTC. This sequence encodes CASSSSFRVHEQFF.